The rows below give T cell receptor beta chains drawn from one sample of a study of blood T cells in healthy people across ages. One entry per CDR3 protein results from TCRdb running MiXCR on the 5' RACE reads. The repertoire holds 750,000 to 850,000 distinct CDR3 sequences, 20% to 25% seen once, with under 4.5% in the top ten. The sample was also reused in another study, on T cells of mothers and their children.

The specimen sequenced was blood. The receptors derive from a boy aged 5-17 years in good health. Each CDR3 is given with its conserved first and last residue. The D gene is left open where the match is weak. Not all rows give a size; the values are once, few, many and, for expanded clones, a class.

V,J,size,D,DNA,CDR3
TRBV5-1,TRBJ2-5,few,NA,TGCGCCAGCAGCTTGGATCCTACCGAGCAGACCCAGTACTTC,CASSLDPTEQTQYF
TRBV4-3,TRBJ2-1,few,TRBD2,TGCGCCAGCAGCCAAGGGACTAGCGGGGAGACCTACAATGAGCAGTTCTTC,CASSQGTSGETYNEQFF
TRBV20-1,TRBJ1-1,few,NA,TGCAGTGCTGAGCCCTGGGACACTGAAGCTTTCTTT,CSAEPWDTEAFF
TRBV9,TRBJ1-1,NA,NA,TGTGCCAGCAGCCCGGGGTTTCGAAACACTGAAGCTTTCTTT,CASSPGFRNTEAFF
TRBV7-2,TRBJ2-2,NA,NA,TGTGCCAGCAGCTTACAGGGCTATAGCACCGGGGAGCTGTTTTTT,CASSLQGYSTGELFF
TRBV6-1,TRBJ1-1,NA,TRBD1,TGTGCCAGCAGTGAACAGACAGGGATCACTGAAGCTTTCTTT,CASSEQTGITEAFF
TRBV7-2,TRBJ2-7,NA,NA,TGTGCCAGCAGCTTAGGTCGCCCCCTCGAGCAGTACTTC,CASSLGRPLEQYF
TRBV4-2,TRBJ1-5,NA,NA,TGTGCCAGCAGCTCTACTGGGCCTTCTCAGCCCCAGCATTTT,CASSSTGPSQPQHF
TRBV7-9,TRBJ1-2,NA,NA,TGTGCCAGCAGCTTCCGGACGGACTATGGCTACACCTTC,CASSFRTDYGYTF
TRBV7-8,TRBJ1-6,NA,NA,TGTGCCAGCAGCCCCCAATCGAGGAGGGGGAGCTCCTATAATTCACCCCTCCACTTT,CASSPQSRRGSSYNSPLHF
TRBV13,TRBJ2-2,few,TRBD2,TGTGCCAGCAGCCTGGGCCGACTAGCGGGAGACACCGGGGAGCTGTTTTTT,CASSLGRLAGDTGELFF
TRBV6-6,TRBJ2-3,many,NA,TGTGCCAGCATCCCTAGCACAAGCACAGATACGCAGTATTTT,CASIPSTSTDTQYF
TRBV4-3,TRBJ2-5,few,NA,TGCGCCAGCAGCCAAGTCTGGGCTGCTGGTGGAGAGACCCAGTACTTC,CASSQVWAAGGETQYF
TRBV6-6,TRBJ1-6,NA,NA,TGTGCCAGATGGGATGGCAGGGCATCTCTGGCCCTCCACTTT,CARWDGRASLALHF
TRBV2,TRBJ1-4,few,TRBD1,TGTGCCAGCAGTTCGAAGGGGACAGGTCAGGAAAAACTGTTTTTT,CASSSKGTGQEKLFF
TRBV6-1,TRBJ2-1,NA,NA,TGTGCCAGCAGTGACCAGGGGATTGGTGAGCAGTTCTTC,CASSDQGIGEQFF
TRBV27,TRBJ2-7,NA,TRBD2,TGTGCCAGCAGTGACCTCCGTGTAGCGGGAGGGTACGAGCAGTACTTC,CASSDLRVAGGYEQYF
TRBV11-2,TRBJ2-3,few,NA,TGTGCCAGCAGAATGGGCTACCAGTTCACAGATACGCAGTATTTT,CASRMGYQFTDTQYF
TRBV5-6,TRBJ2-5,NA,NA,TGTGCCAGCAGCTTGGTGAGGCAGGGGATCTTCGAGACCCAGTACTTC,CASSLVRQGIFETQYF
TRBV12-3/TRBV12-4,TRBJ2-5,NA,TRBD1,TGTGCCAGCTGGCGCAGGGGGCAAGAGGCCCAGTACTTC,CASWRRGQEAQYF
TRBV24-1,TRBJ2-2,few,NA,TGTGCCACCAGTGATGCAGGGGCGGACACCGGGGAGCTGTTTTTT,CATSDAGADTGELFF
TRBV12-3/TRBV12-4,TRBJ2-3,NA,NA,TGTGCCAGCACAAGGGCAGGGTTGGTTGCAGATACGCAGTATTTT,CASTRAGLVADTQYF
TRBV6-5,TRBJ2-6,NA,NA,TGTGCCAGCAGTTACCTAAGGGGGGCTGGGGCCAACGTCCTGACTTTC,CASSYLRGAGANVLTF
TRBV7-9,TRBJ2-4,NA,NA,TGTGCCAGCAGCTTCTCAGGAGTAGCCAAAAACATTCAGTACTTC,CASSFSGVAKNIQYF
TRBV20-1,TRBJ2-2,NA,NA,TGCAGTGCTAGAGATACGGGGGAGCTGTTTTTT,CSARDTGELFF
TRBV30,TRBJ1-1,NA,TRBD1,TGTGCCTGGAGCATCAGACAGGGTGGTACTGAAGCTTTCTTT,CAWSIRQGGTEAFF
TRBV4-1,TRBJ1-4,few,NA,TGCGCCAGCAGCCAAGGTGGGGAATTGGGCACGGGGAAACTGTTTTTT,CASSQGGELGTGKLFF
TRBV6-2/TRBV6-3,TRBJ2-1,few,NA,TGTGCCAGCAGTTACGTACAGGTTCTAGATGAGCAGTTCTTC,CASSYVQVLDEQFF
TRBV11-2,TRBJ2-7,NA,NA,TGTGCCAGCAGCCCGTGGAGAGCCACCTACGAGCAGTACTTC,CASSPWRATYEQYF
TRBV28,TRBJ2-3,many,TRBD2,TGTGCCAGCAGCTATAGCGGGAGGGCTGATACGCAGTATTTT,CASSYSGRADTQYF
TRBV29-1,TRBJ1-2,few,NA,TGCAGCGCCGCCGCGGGGGCGGTGGGCTACACCTTC,CSAAAGAVGYTF
TRBV7-9,TRBJ1-5,NA,NA,TGTGCCAGCAGCTCCCAGCCCGGGCAGCCCCAGCATTTT,CASSSQPGQPQHF
TRBV7-9,TRBJ2-3,NA,NA,TGTGCCAGCGGGCGGAATAGGGATACGCAGTATTTT,CASGRNRDTQYF
TRBV10-2,TRBJ2-2,few,NA,TGCGCCAGCAGTGGCTGGGATCGAGGCACCGGGGAGCTGTTTTTT,CASSGWDRGTGELFF
TRBV4-3,TRBJ2-1,few,NA,TGCGCCAGCAGCCCGGGACCTAAAACCTCTTACTACAATGAGCAGTTCTTC,CASSPGPKTSYYNEQFF
TRBV9,TRBJ1-6,NA,TRBD1,TGTGCCAGCAGCGCTACACAGGGGGCGGGTTCACCCCTCCACTTT,CASSATQGAGSPLHF
TRBV9,TRBJ2-5,NA,NA,TGTGCCTGCAGCGACCCGGTGCGGGGGCCCGAGACCCAGTACTTC,CACSDPVRGPETQYF
TRBV6-1,TRBJ1-5,few,TRBD1,TGTGCCAGCAGTGAAGCACTTAGACAGGGCGATCAGCCCCAGCATTTT,CASSEALRQGDQPQHF
TRBV30,TRBJ2-4,NA,NA,TGTGCCTGGAGTGTAGGGGGAGGGGGCGACTTAGCCAAAAACATTCAGTACTTC,CAWSVGGGGDLAKNIQYF
TRBV29-1,TRBJ2-5,NA,NA,TGCAGCGGAGCACAGGGAACCGAGACCCAGTACTTC,CSGAQGTETQYF
TRBV5-1,TRBJ1-5,NA,NA,TGCGCCAGCAGGTGGGGGAAAAGGGACAATCAGCCCCAGCATTTT,CASRWGKRDNQPQHF
TRBV29-1,TRBJ2-5,NA,NA,TGCAGCGTTAACCCACAAGAGACCCAGTACTTC,CSVNPQETQYF
TRBV14,TRBJ2-5,NA,NA,TGTGCCAGCAGGCAACAGGGATGGGAGACCCAGTACTTC,CASRQQGWETQYF
TRBV7-2,TRBJ1-4,few,NA,TGTGCCAGTGGGAACGGGCCTAATGAAAAACTGTTTTTT,CASGNGPNEKLFF
TRBV20-1,TRBJ2-5,NA,TRBD1,TGCAGTGCTTTTCGCTACAGGGGCGAGACCCAGTACTTC,CSAFRYRGETQYF
TRBV11-2,TRBJ2-5,few,TRBD2,TGTGCCAGCAGCCGGGGACTAGCCTCAGAGACCCGGTACTTC,CASSRGLASETRYF
TRBV25-1,TRBJ1-6,NA,NA,TGTGCCAGCAGACCTGACGGGGAATATAATTCACCCCTCCACTTT,CASRPDGEYNSPLHF
TRBV20-1,TRBJ1-2,NA,TRBD1,TGCAGTGCCACAGAGACAGGGGCTGTTTATGGCTACACCTTC,CSATETGAVYGYTF
TRBV7-2,TRBJ1-5,NA,NA,TGTGCCAGCAGCTTAGAACAGCCTTTCCCCCAGCATTTT,CASSLEQPFPQHF
TRBV5-1,TRBJ2-4,NA,TRBD2,TGCGCCAGCAGCTTGGGCGGGGGTCTGAACATTCAGTACTTC,CASSLGGGLNIQYF
TRBV20-1,TRBJ1-5,NA,NA,TGCAGTGCTAGAGCGGGGGGGAGGGGAGGCAATCAGCCCCAGCATTTT,CSARAGGRGGNQPQHF
TRBV5-1,TRBJ2-7,few,NA,TGCGCCATCCCAAACAGGGTCTCCTACGAGCAGTACTTC,CAIPNRVSYEQYF
TRBV29-1,TRBJ2-2,NA,NA,TGCAGCGTTGCCTCAGACAGAATCAACACCGGGGAGCTGTTTTTT,CSVASDRINTGELFF
TRBV15,TRBJ2-3,NA,TRBD1,TGTGCCACCAGCCTCGGGGGACAGGTAGTAAATACGCAGTATTTT,CATSLGGQVVNTQYF